This passage covers 6 T cell receptor beta chains from one sample sequenced in a study of blood T cell repertoires in COVID-19. Sequenced by immunoSEQ multiplex PCR; TCRdb stores in-frame clones only, minus some. This repertoire shows 70,000 or so clones, more than 80% found once; its top ten account for around 32%. The sample consisted of peripheral blood. These receptors were taken from a woman aged 80 or over with active or convalescent COVID-19.

This clone has only one observation. This sequence joins TRBV18 and TRBJ2-3, with 7 bases identical to TRBD2. This CDR3 has 15 amino acids. The V gene's germline CDR1 is KGHSH and CDR2 LQKENI. After removal of 8 bases from V and 5 bases from J, the junction contained 13 bases not matched to a gene. CDR3 coding DNA: TGTGCCAGCCAGACCCAAGCGGGGAGTGGAGATACGCAGTATTTT. Its translation is CASQTQAGSGDTQYF. The full variable domain, completed using reference TRBV18 and TRBJ2-3, is NAGVMQNPRHLVRRRGQEARLRCSPMKGHSHVYWYRQLPEEGLKFMVYLQKENIIDESGMPKERFSAEFPKEGPSILRIQQVVRGDSAAYFCASQTQAGSGDTQYFGPGTRLTVL.

This chain connects TRBV4-2 to TRBJ2-3; TRBD2 matches 8 bases. CDR1 and CDR2 from the germline V gene are LGHNA and YNFKEQ. The CDR3 spans 17 residues. The ends lost 4 bases at V and 5 bases at J; junction bases unmatched: 14. The CDR3 sequence is CASSPRVTGGPGDTQYF. The CDR3 DNA is TGTGCCAGCAGCCCGAGAGTCACGGGGGGGCCAGGAGATACGCAGTATTTT.

The genes are TRBV29-1 and TRBJ1-3; tentatively, D is TRBD1 (5 bases). Germline-derived CDR1 and CDR2 are SQVTM and ANQGSEA. CDR3 size: 14 residues. Trimming left V 6 bases short and J 0 bases short, with 12 bases between. CDR3 loop: CSVSGGDSGNTIYF. In DNA, the CDR3 is TGCAGCGTCTCGGGGGGAGACTCTGGAAACACCATATATTTT.

This clone turned up a few times. The chain uses TRBV5-6 and TRBJ2-7; D gene unclear. The CDR3 sequence is 12 residues long. CDR1 is SGHDT and CDR2 is YYEEEE in the germline V gene. The V end was cut by 3 bases, the J end by 3 bases, with 7 bases between. The CDR3 region has the DNA TGTGCCAGCAGCTACACACACTACGAGCAGTACTTC. This codes for CASSYTHYEQYF.

The chain joins TRBV6-2 or TRBV6-3 to TRBJ1-5, with no clear D. V lost 5 bases, J lost 3 bases, and 11 bases lay in between. Germline CDR1 reads MNHEY; CDR2 reads SVGEGT. This CDR3 is built from 14 residues. This CDR3 reads CASSTWEANQPQHF. CDR3 DNA sequence: TGTGCCAGCAGTACGTGGGAGGCCAATCAGCCCCAGCATTTT.

The chain's CDR3 is CASSGRINQPQHF. The CDR3 coding sequence is TGCGCCAGCAGCGGCCGTATTAATCAGCCCCAGCATTTT. V usage is TRBV5-1 and J usage is TRBJ1-5; D is ambiguous. This CDR3 spans 13 amino acids. Trimming shortened V by 4 bases and J by 4 bases, and 9 bases separated the two germline ends. Germline V CDR1 and CDR2: SGHRS, YFSETQ.